The rows below give T cell receptor beta chains drawn from one sample of a study of identical twins. In TCRdb, the 5' RACE reads were re-called with MiXCR into one record per CDR3 protein. The data hold 650,000 to 800,000 distinct CDR3 sequences, with under 9% observed a single time. These data also formed part of another study, on yellow fever vaccine responses in identical twins.

The sample was PBMCs. These receptors were taken from a woman aged 18-35 years in good health. Both conserved end residues are part of each CDR3. A D gene is named only where the DNA matches it firmly. Clone sizes are given selectively: once, few, many, or a class where the clone is expanded.

v_call	clone_size	d_call	j_call	cdr3_nt	cdr3_aa
TRBV7-9	few	TRBD1	TRBJ2-4	TGTGCCAGCAGCTTCGACAGGGGTGGAAACATTCAGTACTTC	CASSFDRGGNIQYF
TRBV11-2	few	TRBD2	TRBJ2-7	TGTGCCAGCAGCTTCCTCCAGGGGCCAGGACTAGCGGGGTTGTACGAGCAGTACTTC	CASSFLQGPGLAGLYEQYF
TRBV20-1	few	-	TRBJ1-6	TGCAGTGCTAGAGTGGTGGTGGATAATTCACCCCTCCACTTT	CSARVVVDNSPLHF
TRBV14	-	-	TRBJ2-1	TGTGCCAGCAGCTCACTCGGACTCGCACGAGACGGTGGGCAGTTCTTC	CASSSLGLARDGGQFF
TRBV15	-	TRBD1	TRBJ1-4	TGTGCCACCAGCGCACAGGGGGCGGGTAATGAAAAACTGTTTTTT	CATSAQGAGNEKLFF
TRBV6-5	few	TRBD1	TRBJ2-6	TGTGCCAGCAGTTCGGACAGGGTTCGCTCTGGGGCCAACGTCCTGACTTTC	CASSSDRVRSGANVLTF
TRBV5-6	few	-	TRBJ1-4	TGTGCCAGCAGCTACGAAAAAACAACTAATGAAAAACTGTTTTTT	CASSYEKTTNEKLFF
TRBV7-9	few	-	TRBJ2-1	TGTGCCAGCAGCCTTAGGGTAACAGTCTCCTACAATGAGCAGTTCTTC	CASSLRVTVSYNEQFF
TRBV20-1	few	TRBD1	TRBJ1-4	TGCAGTGCTTTTAGACAGGGGGCTAATGAAAAACTGTTTTTT	CSAFRQGANEKLFF
TRBV20-1	-	TRBD1	TRBJ2-1	TGCAGTGCTCCCGACAGGGGATTCTACAATGAGCAGTTCTTC	CSAPDRGFYNEQFF
TRBV4-3	few	TRBD1	TRBJ2-7	TGCGCCAGCAGCCAAGATATTGGGACAGGGGGCGTCGAGCAGTACTTC	CASSQDIGTGGVEQYF
TRBV10-3	many	-	TRBJ1-3	TGTGCCATCAAGACGGACAGTCAAAGAAACACCATATATTTT	CAIKTDSQRNTIYF
TRBV28	many	-	TRBJ1-3	TGTGCCAGCAGTTATGGGACGGCAGGAAACACCATATATTTT	CASSYGTAGNTIYF
TRBV20-1	many	-	TRBJ2-3	TGCAGTGCTAGTGCGGGACAGACAAACACAGATACGCAGTATTTT	CSASAGQTNTDTQYF
TRBV3-1	-	-	TRBJ2-5	TGTGCCAGCAGCCAAGGATGGCTAGCTACTCCCGAAGAGACCCAGTACTTC	CASSQGWLATPEETQYF
TRBV18	few	-	TRBJ2-7	TGTGCCAGCTCAGGACCACAGGAGATCCCGTACTTC	CASSGPQEIPYF
TRBV5-1	many	-	TRBJ1-1	TGCGCCAGCAGTGTAAAAATGGCGGGGACTGAAGCTTTCTTT	CASSVKMAGTEAFF
TRBV28	many	-	TRBJ2-3	TGTGCCAGCAGGGACCTCATTGGGAACACAGATACGCAGTATTTT	CASRDLIGNTDTQYF
TRBV6-2/TRBV6-3	many	-	TRBJ2-7	TGTGCCAGCAGTAGTTCTGGGAGAAGAGGCGAGCAGTACTTC	CASSSSGRRGEQYF
TRBV24-1	few	TRBD2	TRBJ2-1	TGTGCCACCAGTGTCACCTCGGCGACTAGCAAAAGGAATGAGCAGTTCTTC	CATSVTSATSKRNEQFF
TRBV20-1	-	TRBD1	TRBJ1-6	TGCAGTGCTAGAGGAGCAGGGGGGGGTGATAGGCCCCTCCACTTT	CSARGAGGGDRPLHF
TRBV28	many	TRBD1	TRBJ2-7	TGTGCCAGCAGTCCAGGGGGCAGCGAGCAGTACTTC	CASSPGGSEQYF
TRBV7-9	few	-	TRBJ2-7	TGTGCCAGCAGCCAAACGGCAGAATCCTACGAGCAGTACTTC	CASSQTAESYEQYF
TRBV18	many	-	TRBJ2-2	TGTGCCAGCTCACCACTTCACACCGGGGAGCTGTTTTTT	CASSPLHTGELFF
TRBV20-1	-	TRBD2	TRBJ2-1	TGCAGTGTAGGGCGGGAGGTAGTCAATGAGCAGTTCTTC	CSVGREVVNEQFF
TRBV5-1	many	-	TRBJ2-5	TGCGCCAGCAGCCTATTATACCAAGAGACCCAGTACTTC	CASSLLYQETQYF
TRBV7-3	many	TRBD2	TRBJ2-3	TGTGCCAGCAGCTTACGCGGGGGGCTCACAGATACGCAGTATTTT	CASSLRGGLTDTQYF
TRBV2	few	TRBD1	TRBJ1-6	TGTGCCAGCAAGTGGGAGTCAGGCAGGGGGTCACCCCTCCACTTT	CASKWESGRGSPLHF
TRBV13	once	-	TRBJ1-2	TGTGCCAGCAGCTCCGTCGTAGACGGCTACCTTAACTATGGCTACACCTTC	CASSSVVDGYLNYGYTF
TRBV6-2/TRBV6-3	-	TRBD2	TRBJ2-7	TGTGCCAGCAGACAACAGGGACTAGCGGGAAAGGGCTACGAGCAGTACTTC	CASRQQGLAGKGYEQYF
TRBV28	few	TRBD2	TRBJ2-7	TGTGCCAGCAGTTTTAGGCAGGGAGGGACTTACGAGCAGTACTTC	CASSFRQGGTYEQYF
TRBV4-2	many	-	TRBJ2-1	TGTGCCAGCAGCCCCAGTTCATGGGGCGATGAGCAGTTCTTC	CASSPSSWGDEQFF
TRBV5-1	-	TRBD1	TRBJ2-2	TGCGCCAGCAGCTTTGACAGGGGGCAAGGCACCGGGGAGCTGTTTTTT	CASSFDRGQGTGELFF
TRBV11-2	few	TRBD2	TRBJ2-3	TGTGCCAGCAGCCCTTTAGCGGGAGGGCGGAGCACAGATACGCAGTATTTT	CASSPLAGGRSTDTQYF
TRBV12-3/TRBV12-4	many	-	TRBJ1-1	TGTGCCAGCAGGAAAAGTGGGGGGGCTATGAACACTGAAGCTTTCTTT	CASRKSGGAMNTEAFF
TRBV14	-	-	TRBJ2-7	TGTGCCAGCAGCCAAGGAGCAGGGAGGGAGCAGTACTTC	CASSQGAGREQYF
TRBV28	-	TRBD1	TRBJ2-7	TGTGCCAGCAGCAACGACAGGGATCACGAGCAGTACTTC	CASSNDRDHEQYF
TRBV7-9	-	-	TRBJ2-5	TGTGCCAGCAGCCCCCTCCCCGGGAGTGGAGAGACCCAGTACTTC	CASSPLPGSGETQYF
TRBV11-2	-	-	TRBJ2-1	TGTGCCAGCAGCTTAGTTAGCCCGAGCTCCTACAATGAGCAGTTCTTC	CASSLVSPSSYNEQFF
TRBV3-1	few	TRBD2	TRBJ2-5	TGTGCCAGCAGCCAAGGGCTAGCGGGAAAGTTTGGGACCCAGTACTTC	CASSQGLAGKFGTQYF
TRBV5-4	-	-	TRBJ2-1	TGTGCCAGCAGCTTGGGTAGCGGCTACTCGGGCGAGCAGTTCTTC	CASSLGSGYSGEQFF
TRBV2	-	-	TRBJ1-4	TGTGCCAGCAGGAAAGGGACATGCTTTTTT	CASRKGTCFF
TRBV4-1	-	-	TRBJ2-2	TGCGCCAGCAGCCTGGAGGCACAGAACACCGGGGAGCTGTTTTTT	CASSLEAQNTGELFF
TRBV27	-	-	TRBJ1-1	TGTGCCAGCAGTTTATATACAGGCGGAGAGACTGAAGCTTTCTTT	CASSLYTGGETEAFF
TRBV12-5	few	TRBD1	TRBJ2-5	TGTGCTAGTGGTAAGGGACAGATGGCACAAGAGACCCAGTACTTC	CASGKGQMAQETQYF
TRBV7-9	many	-	TRBJ1-2	TGTGCCAGCAGCCGGGACGGCTATGGCTACACCTTC	CASSRDGYGYTF
TRBV14	many	TRBD1	TRBJ1-1	TGTGCCAGCCGGAACAGGGGTTCGGCTTTCTTT	CASRNRGSAFF
TRBV9	-	TRBD2	TRBJ2-1	TGTGCCAGCAGCGTAGGTGCTAGCGGGGGACCCCCCTACAATGAGCAGTTCTTC	CASSVGASGGPPYNEQFF
TRBV29-1	many	-	TRBJ2-7	TGCAGCGTTTGTATGGACGGAGCCTACGAGCAGTACTTC	CSVCMDGAYEQYF
TRBV11-3	few	TRBD2	TRBJ2-1	TGTGCCAGCAGCCTCGGACTAGCGGGAGCTTCCTACAATGAGCAGTTCTTC	CASSLGLAGASYNEQFF
TRBV7-9	few	TRBD2	TRBJ2-1	TGTGCCCTAGGTAGTCTAGCGGTATACAATGAGCAGTTCTTC	CALGSLAVYNEQFF
TRBV18	-	-	TRBJ1-5	TGTGCCAGCTCAACCGGACGGGCGGATCAGCCCCAGCATTTT	CASSTGRADQPQHF
TRBV4-2	-	TRBD2	TRBJ2-1	TGTGCCAGCAGCCTATTGAACCTAGCGGGGGTAAACAATGAGCAGTTCTTC	CASSLLNLAGVNNEQFF
TRBV29-1	few	-	TRBJ1-1	TGCAGCGTTGCGGCAAACAACAGGGTCGGCACTGAAGCTTTCTTT	CSVAANNRVGTEAFF
TRBV28	few	TRBD2	TRBJ2-1	TGTGCCAGCAGTTTTCGGACTAGGGAGTACAATGAGCAGTTCTTC	CASSFRTREYNEQFF
TRBV6-4	few	-	TRBJ2-6	TGTGCCAGCAGTGACTCGCACGGTTCTGGGGCCAACGTCCTGACTTTC	CASSDSHGSGANVLTF
TRBV5-1	few	TRBD1	TRBJ2-1	TGCGCCAGCAGCACAGGGGACACCCTCGGCAATGAGCAGTTCTTC	CASSTGDTLGNEQFF
TRBV24-1	few	TRBD1	TRBJ2-3	TGTGCCACCAGGGACAGGAGCACAGATACGCAGTATTTT	CATRDRSTDTQYF